Below are 25 T cell receptor beta chains sequenced from a single sample in a study of blood T cell repertoires in COVID-19. The method was immunoSEQ multiplex PCR; TCRdb's version includes in-frame clones alone and lacks a portion of them. Of some 260,000 clones listed, roughly 88% are singletons. Sequenced: peripheral blood. Receptors were obtained from a woman in her 40s who had recovered from COVID-19.

The rearrangement links TRBV30 to TRBJ1-2; 9 nucleotides line up with TRBD1. V dropped 3 bases and J dropped 7; count of bases not matched to a gene: 6. The CDR3 consists of 13 residues. Germline lookup yields CDR1 GTSNPN and CDR2 SVGIG (reference sequence). CDR3 bases: TGTGCCTGGAGCCGGGACAGGGATCGTGGCTACACCTTC. Amino acids: CAWSRDRDRGYTF.

The chain recombines TRBV7-2 with TRBJ2-1, with 7 bases matching TRBD2. CDR1 is SGHTA and CDR2 is FQGNSA in the germline V gene. Germline trimming cut 4 bases from V and 6 bases from J; bases unmatched to any gene: 6. This CDR3 has 14 amino acids. CDR3: CASSSGLVPNEQFF. CDR3 nucleotide sequence: TGTGCCAGCAGCTCCGGACTAGTCCCCAATGAGCAGTTCTTC.

This rearrangement joins TRBV6-5 to TRBJ2-7, with 8 bases fitting TRBD1. The CDR3 runs to 15 residues. Germline CDR1 reads MNHEY; CDR2 reads SVGAGI. V trimming: 4 bases; J trimming: 3 bases; junction bases outside the gene matches: 8. The CDR3 sequence is CASSWVSQGVYEQYF. In DNA, the CDR3 is TGTGCCAGCAGTTGGGTTTCACAGGGGGTCTACGAGCAGTACTTC.

This chain uses TRBV2 with TRBJ2-5, with TRBD1 matching over 10 bases. Trimming removed 5 bases from V and 1 base from J; junction bases left unmatched: 7. CDR3 size: 16 residues. The germline CDR1 and CDR2 sequences are SNHLY and FYNNEI. The CDR3: CASSRPGQGTQETQYF. The CDR3, as DNA: TGTGCCAGCAGTAGACCGGGACAGGGGACCCAAGAGACCCAGTACTTC.

This chain joins TRBV5-1 and TRBJ2-7; 10 positions match TRBD2. The CDR3 is 15 residues long. Germline-derived CDR1 and CDR2 are SGHRS and YFSETQ. The V segment lost 3 bases and the J segment 2 bases; nucleotides outside the gene matches: 5. In nucleotides, the CDR3 is TGCGCCAGCAGCTCTGGACTAGCGGTTACCTACGAGCAGTACTTC. It translates to CASSSGLAVTYEQYF. Full variable domain (outside the CDR3, taken from reference TRBV5-1 and TRBJ2-7): KAGVTQTPRYLIKTRGQQVTLSCSPISGHRSVSWYQQTPGQGLQFLFEYFSETQRNKGNFPGRFSGRQFSNSRSEMNVSTLELGDSALYLCASSSGLAVTYEQYFGPGTRLTVT.

The J gene is TRBJ2-7, the V gene TRBV20-1; TRBD1 is a possible D gene (6 bases). Germline CDR1 DFQATT, CDR2 SNEGSKA (reference sequence). The CDR3 has 14 residues. The V gene lost 3 bases and the J gene lost 0 bases, with 12 bases spanning the gap. CDR3 in DNA: TGCAGTGCTAGTACGACAGGCAGCTCCTACGAGCAGTACTTC. Translation: CSASTTGSSYEQYF.

The chain carries TRBV6-5 and TRBJ2-7; the D gene is possibly TRBD1 (6 bases). Germline V gives CDR1 MNHEY, CDR2 SVGAGI. Trimming removed 8 bases from V and 0 bases from J, with 14 bases in between. The CDR3 is made up of 14 amino acids. The CDR3 DNA reads as TGTGCCAGCGTGAACACAGGGTTCTCCTACGAGCAGTACTTC. Translation: CASVNTGFSYEQYF.

This chain connects TRBV10-3 to TRBJ1-3, with 8 bases fitting TRBD1. The CDR3 extends over 16 amino acids. Germline V gene data show CDR1 as ENHRY and CDR2 as SYGVKD. The J segment lost 0 bases and the V segment lost 2 bases, leaving 3 bases of the junction unmatched. CDR3 protein: CAISEHGQGSGNTIYF. Written as DNA, the CDR3 is TGTGCCATCAGTGAGCATGGACAGGGCTCTGGAAACACCATATATTTT.

The V call is TRBV18, the J call TRBJ2-1; 10 nucleotides line up with TRBD2. This CDR3 comprises 17 residues. Germline CDR1 KGHSH, CDR2 LQKENI. Germline trimming cut 2 bases from V and 9 bases from J; bases unmatched to any gene: 13. CDR3 sequence: CASSPWGVLAGASEQFF. The CDR3 region has the DNA TGTGCCAGCTCACCATGGGGCGTCCTAGCGGGGGCCAGTGAGCAGTTCTTC.

This clone was picked up a small number of times. The chain links TRBV3-1 (or the pseudogene TRBV3-2) to TRBJ1-5; D unresolved. The CDR3 has 10 amino acids. Deletions cut 9 bases from V and 3 bases from J, with 3 bases between. Per the germline V gene, CDR1 is LGHDT and CDR2 is YNNKEL (reference sequence). This CDR3 is CARLNQPQHF. The CDR3 region has the DNA TGTGCCAGACTCAATCAGCCCCAGCATTTT.

In this sample, this clone turned up a few times. The chain links TRBV5-1 to TRBJ1-1, with TRBD1 as a possible D gene (5 bases). The CDR3 has 14 amino acids. Germline V gene sequence: CDR1 SGHRS, CDR2 YFSETQ. V gave up 1 base and J gave up 4 bases, with 11 bases separating them. CDR3 amino acids: CASSLSGGSTEAFF. CDR3 DNA sequence: TGCGCCAGCAGCTTGAGTGGGGGGAGCACTGAAGCTTTCTTT.

The J gene is TRBJ1-2, the V gene TRBV6-5; D uncertain. Trimming took off 2 bases at V and 4 bases at J, with 5 bases between the two ends. Germline values: CDR1 MNHEY, CDR2 SVGAGI. The CDR3 length is 12 residues. CDR3 coding DNA: TGTGCCAGCAGTTACAGAGGCTATGGCTACACCTTC. Translated: CASSYRGYGYTF.

This chain connects TRBV7-9 to TRBJ2-7, with 8 bases matching TRBD1. V was pared by 3 bases and J by 6 bases, with 22 bases of the junction left unmatched. Germline values: CDR1 SEHNR, CDR2 FQNEAQ (reference sequence). The length of the CDR3 is 19 residues. CDR3 residues: CASSFHDRGDYRGRFEQYF. In nucleotides, the CDR3 is TGTGCCAGCAGCTTCCACGACAGGGGCGACTACCGGGGTAGGTTCGAGCAGTACTTC.

This chain links TRBV5-1 with TRBJ2-3; no reliable D call. This CDR3 is 14 amino acids long. Trimming took off 3 bases at V and 1 base at J, with 9 bases between the two ends. Germline-derived CDR1 and CDR2 are SGHRS and YFSETQ. The CDR3 spells CASSSIGGTDTQYF. The CDR3, as DNA: TGCGCCAGCAGCTCTATCGGTGGCACAGATACGCAGTATTTT.

The V and J genes are TRBV27 and TRBJ2-7; weak D call: TRBD2 (6 bases). CDR1 and CDR2 from the germline V gene are MNHEY and SMNVEV (reference sequence). The CDR3 contains 13 residues. Between the trimmed V and J ends, which lost 3 bases and 2 bases, there was a span of 8 bases. CDR3 bases: TGTGCCAGCAGTTTGCGGGGTACCTACGAGCAGTACTTC. It encodes CASSLRGTYEQYF.

This clone came up once. The V gene is TRBV19, the J gene TRBJ2-3, with D perhaps TRBD1 (6 bases). Germline V gene data show CDR1 as LNHDA and CDR2 as SQIVND (reference sequence). The ends were cut back, 4 bases at V and 6 bases at J, with 8 bases in the middle. This CDR3 is built from 12 residues. This chain's CDR3 is CASSNRADTQYF. In DNA, the CDR3 is TGTGCCAGTAGTAACAGGGCGGATACGCAGTATTTT.

V gene TRBV2 combines with J gene TRBJ2-7, with 10 nucleotides matching TRBD1. V lost 5 bases to trimming and J lost 3 bases; unmatched junction nucleotides: 10. The germline V gene encodes CDR1 SNHLY and CDR2 FYNNEI. The CDR3 loop spans 16 amino acids. This CDR3 reads CASSSRRDRGFYEQYF. As DNA, the CDR3 is TGTGCCAGCAGTTCGCGTCGGGACAGGGGTTTCTACGAGCAGTACTTC.

V usage is TRBV3-1 (or the pseudogene TRBV3-2) and J usage is TRBJ2-2, with 13 nucleotides matching TRBD2. J lost 5 bases, V lost 5 bases, and 8 bases had no gene match. Germline CDR1 LGHDT, CDR2 YNNKEL (reference sequence). The CDR3 runs to 17 residues. The CDR3 is CASSVGTSGTRTGELFF. The CDR3 DNA is TGTGCCAGCAGCGTTGGGACTAGCGGGACTAGAACCGGGGAGCTGTTTTTT.

The chain is built from TRBV18 and TRBJ1-1; weak D call: TRBD1 (5 bases). This CDR3 contains 16 residues. Germline V lookup: CDR1 KGHSH, CDR2 LQKENI. The V end lost 0 bases, the J end lost 4 bases, and 15 bases lay between the germline ends. This CDR3 is CASSPPISRARTEAFF. The CDR3 nucleotides are TGTGCCAGCTCACCACCGATTTCCAGGGCGCGCACTGAAGCTTTCTTT.

The chain uses TRBV19 and TRBJ2-1; D call uncertain. The CDR3 runs 13 residues. The germline V gene encodes CDR1 LNHDA and CDR2 SQIVND (reference sequence). V lost 7 bases and J 5 bases, leaving 12 bases between the germline ends. The CDR3 reads CASNNVEDNEQFF. In nucleotides, the CDR3 is TGTGCCAGTAATAACGTCGAGGACAATGAGCAGTTCTTC.

This sequence joins TRBV24-1 and TRBJ1-2, with 7 bases fitting TRBD1. The CDR3 spans 15 residues. Trimming cost V 5 bases and J 5 bases; bases outside gene matches: 10. CDR1 and CDR2 (germline): KGHDR, SFDVKD. The CDR3 region is CATSGPRDSGYGYTF. CDR3 coding DNA: TGTGCCACCAGTGGACCCCGGGACAGCGGGTATGGCTACACCTTC.

CDR3 sequence: CASSRDRDNYGYTF. CDR3 coding DNA: TGTGCCAGCAGCCGGGACAGGGATAACTATGGCTACACCTTC. The chain has TRBV7-6 and TRBJ1-2; 9 nucleotides align to TRBD1. Germline CDR1 reads SGHVS; CDR2 reads FNYEAQ. V lost 5 bases, J lost 1 base, and 2 bases stayed unmatched. The CDR3 runs to 14 residues.

The rearrangement joins TRBV12-3 or TRBV12-4 to TRBJ2-7, with 7 bases lining up with TRBD2. Trimming took 6 bases from V and 5 from J; bases not matched to a gene: 7. This CDR3 spans 13 amino acids. CDR3: CASRSSGSDEQYF. The CDR3 nucleotides read TGTGCCAGCAGAAGTAGCGGGTCGGACGAGCAGTACTTC.

A note on this clone: The junction shows a germline mismatch at one end, possibly a read error. The chain uses TRBV19 and TRBJ2-3; TRBD2 matches at 7 bases. Germline-derived CDR1 and CDR2 are LNHDA and SQIVND (reference sequence). The CDR3 contains 15 residues. The CDR3 region is CASSMWGGSTDTQYF. In DNA, the CDR3 is TGTGCCAGTAGTATGTGGGGGGGAAGCACAGATACGCAATATTTT.

Note on this clone: Other DNA sequences in this specimen translate into the identical CDR3. This rearrangement joins TRBV7-2 to TRBJ2-7, with a weak D call TRBD1 (5 bases). Germline values: CDR1 SGHTA, CDR2 FQGNSA. The CDR3 loop spans 13 amino acids. The V end was cut by 1 base, the J end by 1 base, with 5 bases between. The CDR3 is CASSLDRSYEQYF. DNA for the CDR3: TGTGCCAGCAGCTTAGACAGGTCCTACGAGCAGTACTTC.